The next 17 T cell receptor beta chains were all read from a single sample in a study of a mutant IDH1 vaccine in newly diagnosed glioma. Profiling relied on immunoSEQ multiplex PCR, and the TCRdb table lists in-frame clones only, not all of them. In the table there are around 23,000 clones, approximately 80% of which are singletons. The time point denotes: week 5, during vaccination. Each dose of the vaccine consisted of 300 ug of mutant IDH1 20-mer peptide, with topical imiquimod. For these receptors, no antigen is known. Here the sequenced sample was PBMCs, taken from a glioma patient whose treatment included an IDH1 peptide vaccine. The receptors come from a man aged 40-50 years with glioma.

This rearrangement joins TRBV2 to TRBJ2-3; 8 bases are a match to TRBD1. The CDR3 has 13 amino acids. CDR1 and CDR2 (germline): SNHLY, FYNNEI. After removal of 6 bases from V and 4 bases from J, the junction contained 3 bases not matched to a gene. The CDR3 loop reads CASREQGADTQYF. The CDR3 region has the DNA TGTGCCAGCAGGGAACAGGGGGCAGATACGCAGTATTTT.

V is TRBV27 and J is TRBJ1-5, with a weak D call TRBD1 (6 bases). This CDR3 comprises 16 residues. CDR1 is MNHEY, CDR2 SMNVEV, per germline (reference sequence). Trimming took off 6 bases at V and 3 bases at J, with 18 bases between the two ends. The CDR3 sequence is CASSPTPRTDNQPQHF. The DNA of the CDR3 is TGTGCCAGCAGCCCGACGCCCAGGACAGACAATCAGCCCCAGCATTTT.

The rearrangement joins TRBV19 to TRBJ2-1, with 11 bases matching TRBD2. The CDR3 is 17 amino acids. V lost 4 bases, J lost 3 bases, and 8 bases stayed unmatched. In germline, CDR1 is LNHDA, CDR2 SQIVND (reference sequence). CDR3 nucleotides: TGTGCCAGTAGTAGGGGTAGCGGGAGGGAAGTCTACAATGAGCAGTTCTTC. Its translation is CASSRGSGREVYNEQFF.

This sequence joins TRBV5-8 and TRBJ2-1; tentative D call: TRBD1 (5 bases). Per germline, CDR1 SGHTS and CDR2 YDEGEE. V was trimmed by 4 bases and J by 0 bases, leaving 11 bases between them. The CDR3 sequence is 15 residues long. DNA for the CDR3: TGTGCCAGCAGCGCGGACATGGTCTCCTACAATGAGCAGTTCTTC. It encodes CASSADMVSYNEQFF.

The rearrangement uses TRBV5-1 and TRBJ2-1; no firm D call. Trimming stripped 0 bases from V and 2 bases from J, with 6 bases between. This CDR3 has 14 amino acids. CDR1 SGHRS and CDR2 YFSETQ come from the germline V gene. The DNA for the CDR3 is TGCGCCAGCAGCTTGGGGTACCCCTACAATGAGCAGTTCTTC. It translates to CASSLGYPYNEQFF. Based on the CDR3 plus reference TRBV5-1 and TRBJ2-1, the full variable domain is KAGVTQTPRYLIKTRGQQVTLSCSPISGHRSVSWYQQTPGQGLQFLFEYFSETQRNKGNFPGRFSGRQFSNSRSEMNVSTLELGDSALYLCASSLGYPYNEQFFGPGTRLTVL.

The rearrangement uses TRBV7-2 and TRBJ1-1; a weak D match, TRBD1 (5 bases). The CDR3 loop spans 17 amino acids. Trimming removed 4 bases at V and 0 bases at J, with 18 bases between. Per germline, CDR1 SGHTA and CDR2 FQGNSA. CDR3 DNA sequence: TGTGCCAGCAGCTCCCTTGACAGCAGACTAATGAACACTGAAGCTTTCTTT. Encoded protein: CASSSLDSRLMNTEAFF. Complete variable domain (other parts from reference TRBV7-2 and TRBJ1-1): GAGVSQSPSNKVTEKGKDVELRCDPISGHTALYWYRQSLGQGLEFLIYFQGNSAPDKSGLPSDRFSAERTGGSVSTLTIQRTQQEDSAVYLCASSSLDSRLMNTEAFFGQGTRLTVV.

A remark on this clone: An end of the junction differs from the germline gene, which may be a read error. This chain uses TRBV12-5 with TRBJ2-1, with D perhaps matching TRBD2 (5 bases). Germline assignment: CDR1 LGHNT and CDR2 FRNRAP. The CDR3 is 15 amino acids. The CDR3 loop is CTSGLSQAVYNEQFF. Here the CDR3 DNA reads TGTACTAGTGGTTTGTCTCAGGCGGTTTACAATGAGCAGTTCTTC.

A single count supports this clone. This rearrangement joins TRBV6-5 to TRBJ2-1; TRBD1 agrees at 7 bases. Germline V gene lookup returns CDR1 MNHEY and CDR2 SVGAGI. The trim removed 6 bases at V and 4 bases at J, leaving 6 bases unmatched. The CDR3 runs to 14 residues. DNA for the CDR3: TGTGCCAGCAGGGCACCAGGGGGTTACAATGAGCAGTTCTTC. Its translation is CASRAPGGYNEQFF.

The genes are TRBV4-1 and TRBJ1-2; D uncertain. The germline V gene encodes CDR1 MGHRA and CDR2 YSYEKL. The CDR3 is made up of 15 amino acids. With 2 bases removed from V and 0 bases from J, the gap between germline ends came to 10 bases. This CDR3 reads CASSQSGKANYGYTF. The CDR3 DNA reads TGCGCCAGCAGCCAATCGGGCAAAGCTAACTATGGCTACACCTTC.

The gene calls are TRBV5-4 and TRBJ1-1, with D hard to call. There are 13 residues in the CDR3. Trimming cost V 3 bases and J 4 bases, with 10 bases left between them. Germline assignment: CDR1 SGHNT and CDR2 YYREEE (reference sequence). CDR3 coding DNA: TGTGCCAGCAGCTATCAAAGGGCCACTGAAGCTTTCTTT. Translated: CASSYQRATEAFF.

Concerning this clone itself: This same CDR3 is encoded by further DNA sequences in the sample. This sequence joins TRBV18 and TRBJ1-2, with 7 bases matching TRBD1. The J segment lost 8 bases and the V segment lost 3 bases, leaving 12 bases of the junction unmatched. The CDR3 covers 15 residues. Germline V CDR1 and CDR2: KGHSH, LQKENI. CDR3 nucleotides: TGTGCCAGCTCACCGAGGGGACAGCTACGAGAGGGCTACACCTTC. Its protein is CASSPRGQLREGYTF.

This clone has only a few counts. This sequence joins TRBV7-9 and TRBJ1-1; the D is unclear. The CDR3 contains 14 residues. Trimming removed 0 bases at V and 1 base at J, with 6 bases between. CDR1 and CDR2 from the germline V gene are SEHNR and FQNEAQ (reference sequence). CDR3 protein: CASSLAGGNTEAFF. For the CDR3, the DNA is TGTGCCAGCAGCTTAGCGGGAGGGAACACTGAAGCTTTCTTT.

The CDR3 region is CASSLLLAPGTDTQYF. CDR3 sequence (DNA): TGTGCCAGCAGTCTACTACTAGCCCCCGGAACAGATACGCAGTATTTT. The V gene is TRBV7-9, the J gene TRBJ2-3, with a possible D match to TRBD2 (6 bases). Germline values: CDR1 SEHNR, CDR2 FQNEAQ (reference sequence). The V end lost 6 bases, the J end lost 3 bases, and 19 bases lay between the germline ends. The CDR3 sequence is 16 residues long.

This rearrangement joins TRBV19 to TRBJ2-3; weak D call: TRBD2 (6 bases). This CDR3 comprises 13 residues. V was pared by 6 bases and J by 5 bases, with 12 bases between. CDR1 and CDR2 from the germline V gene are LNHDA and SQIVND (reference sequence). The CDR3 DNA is TGTGCCAGTAGCGGGACTTGGGAAGATACGCAGTATTTT. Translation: CASSGTWEDTQYF.

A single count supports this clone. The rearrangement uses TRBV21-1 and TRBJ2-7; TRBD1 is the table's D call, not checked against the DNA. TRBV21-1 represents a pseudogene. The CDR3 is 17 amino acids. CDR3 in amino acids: CASSKWTGGISLHEQYF. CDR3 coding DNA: TGTGCCAGCAGCAAATGGACAGGGGGAATATCTCTCCACGAGCAGTACTTC.

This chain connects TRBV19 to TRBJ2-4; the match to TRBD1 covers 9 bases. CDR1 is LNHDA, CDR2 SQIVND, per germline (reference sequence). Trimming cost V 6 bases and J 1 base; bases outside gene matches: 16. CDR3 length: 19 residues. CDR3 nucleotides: TGTGCCAGTAGCCCGCGCGGACAGGGGAGTGGGGTGGCCAAAAACATTCAGTACTTC. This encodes CASSPRGQGSGVAKNIQYF.

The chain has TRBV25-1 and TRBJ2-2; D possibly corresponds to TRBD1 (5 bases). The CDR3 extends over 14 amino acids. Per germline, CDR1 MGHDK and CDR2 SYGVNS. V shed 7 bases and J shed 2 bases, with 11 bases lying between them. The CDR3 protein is CASKSDSNTGELFF. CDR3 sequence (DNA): TGTGCCAGCAAAAGCGACAGCAACACCGGGGAGCTGTTTTTT.